A selection of T cell receptor beta chains follows, all from one sample in a study of immune heterogeneity within non-small cell lung tumors. TCRdb used MiXCR to reprocess the multiplex PCR reads, holding one entry per CDR3 protein. The data show some 10,000 distinct CDR3 sequences, 25% to 30% seen once. Material: lung tumor tissue. These receptors were collected from a man aged 50 or older with non-small cell lung cancer. Both conserved end residues are part of each CDR3. Clone size is shown for a subset of rows, as once, few, many or a class of expanded clone.

16	-	TRBJ2-3	TRBV9	CASSVARTGGPDTQYF
15	many	TRBJ2-1	TRBV30	CAWSELDREYNEQFF
16	many	TRBJ2-1	TRBV12-3/TRBV12-4	CASTTFGAGYYNEQFF
19	few	TRBJ2-3	TRBV6-1	CASSPRGGAGSGFTDTQYF
15	many	TRBJ2-2	TRBV10-2	CASSEAPGDTGELFF
15	medium-sized	TRBJ1-2	TRBV14	CASSQDSRGLRGYTF
13	-	TRBJ2-7	TRBV7-9	CASSLTGAYEQYF
11	many	TRBJ1-1	TRBV15	CATSKNTEAFF
14	medium-sized	TRBJ2-2	TRBV6-1	CASSRDPNTGELFF
16	few	TRBJ2-3	TRBV19	CASSPRLAGGTDTQYF
11	medium-sized	TRBJ2-1	TRBV30	CAWSDLGEQFF
15	few	TRBJ2-1	TRBV5-1	CASSGLAGGDNEQFF
14	few	TRBJ2-3	TRBV29-1	CSARLAGPTDTQYF
16	many	TRBJ1-3	TRBV28	CASSSQDRDGGNTIYF
13	medium-sized	TRBJ2-7	TRBV7-8	CASSFSGGYEQYF
15	medium-sized	TRBJ1-5	TRBV27	CASRTGGARNQPQHF
15	medium-sized	TRBJ2-4	TRBV5-1	CASSSGTDVQNIQYF
18	few	TRBJ1-1	TRBV30	CAGKTFGSGGGANTEAFF
15	-	TRBJ1-5	TRBV19	CTSGIGQAFNQPQHF
16	many	TRBJ2-3	TRBV9	CASSVAGGNIADTQYF
15	many	TRBJ1-4	TRBV4-1	CASSQDGEGREKLFF
16	few	TRBJ1-4	TRBV11-1	CASSSPDIGQAEKLFF
15	many	TRBJ1-6	TRBV27	CASSPRRQDNSPLHF
14	many	TRBJ2-1	TRBV10-3	CAISPLEGLNEQFF
12	many	TRBJ2-7	TRBV5-1	CASSLLGDVGYF
18	many	TRBJ2-2	TRBV6-5	CASSYSALGRSNTGELFF
14	-	TRBJ2-5	TRBV18	CASSPPNMQETQYF
16	medium-sized	TRBJ1-2	TRBV6-1	CASSEGENPANYGYTF
14	many	TRBJ2-7	TRBV14	CASSRIQGYYEQYF
14	few	TRBJ2-1	TRBV7-9	CASSLAHGSLEQFF
14	few	TRBJ2-5	TRBV6-6	CASSYSHIQETQYF
16	-	TRBJ2-1	TRBV18	CASSPITGTPPNEQFF
15	-	TRBJ1-2	TRBV3-1	CASSQVIGNTYGYTF
15	medium-sized	TRBJ2-1	TRBV27	CASRGELAQYNEQFF
16	-	TRBJ2-1	TRBV4-2	CASSLGGGSSYNEQFF
16	-	TRBJ1-4	TRBV7-2	CASSLVSGTTNEKLFF
12	-	TRBJ2-5	TRBV5-1	CASSANQETQYF
15	medium-sized	TRBJ1-5	TRBV12-3/TRBV12-4	CASSRAHNSNQPQHF
14	-	TRBJ1-2	TRBV9	CASSVDNSPYGYTF